This TCR beta chain was found in a study of CD8+CD57+ T cells in acquired aplastic anemia. At the level of the study: CD4+ and CD8+ cells, once sorted, gave DNA averaging around 3.4 ug. General study points: Patients and controls shared over 25 CD8+ CDR3 sequences.

CDR3 and TCR beta VDJ profiling relied on a genomic DNA template. TCRdb re-analysed the reads in MiXCR, keeping a single row per CDR3 protein. The table has some 120,000 distinct CDR3 sequences, almost 40% seen once. This CDR3 is 13 amino acids long. CDR1 SQVTM and CDR2 ANQGSEA come from the germline V gene. Trimming took 4 bases from V and 2 from J; bases not matched to a gene: 1. Sequencing involved patients with CD8+CD57+ cell expansion previously shown by flow cytometry. With no exception, the patients had severe acquired aplastic anemia. This clonotype was detected only once. Its target is not known.

V usage is TRBV29-1 and J usage is TRBJ1-3, with 8 bases fitting TRBD1. This TCR was recovered from a human donor with aplastic anemia. The sequenced sample consisted of sorted CD4+, CD8+, or CD8+CD57+ T cells (not recorded which) from PBMCs. CDR3 residues: CSVGQGTGNTIYF. The CDR3 coding sequence is TGCAGCGTTGGACAGGGGACTGGAAACACCATATATTTT.